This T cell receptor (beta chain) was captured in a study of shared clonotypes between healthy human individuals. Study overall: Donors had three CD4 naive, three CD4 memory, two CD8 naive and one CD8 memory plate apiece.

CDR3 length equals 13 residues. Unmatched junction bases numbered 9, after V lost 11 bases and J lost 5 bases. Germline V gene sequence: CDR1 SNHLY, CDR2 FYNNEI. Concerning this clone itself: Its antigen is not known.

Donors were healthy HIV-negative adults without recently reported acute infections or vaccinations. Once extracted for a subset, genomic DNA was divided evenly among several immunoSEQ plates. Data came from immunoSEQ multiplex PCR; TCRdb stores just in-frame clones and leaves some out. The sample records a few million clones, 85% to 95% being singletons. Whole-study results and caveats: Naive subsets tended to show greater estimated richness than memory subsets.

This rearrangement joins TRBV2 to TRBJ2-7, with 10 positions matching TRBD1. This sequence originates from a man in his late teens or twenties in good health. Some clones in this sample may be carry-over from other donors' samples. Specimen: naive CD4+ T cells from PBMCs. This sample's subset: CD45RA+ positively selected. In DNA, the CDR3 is TGTGCCTCCAGCCGGGACAGGGGAGACGAGCAGTACTTC. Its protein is CASSRDRGDEQYF.